This T cell receptor beta chain was captured by sequencing in a study of blood T cell repertoires in COVID-19. The germline V gene encodes CDR1 SGHDT and CDR2 YYEEEE. This CDR3 contains 11 residues. The ends were cut back, 5 bases at V and 10 bases at J, with 10 bases in the middle. Method: immunoSEQ multiplex PCR; TCRdb's copy keeps in-frame clones and lacks some. The table lists roughly 200,000 clones, 87% of them singletons. Participant ages covered about 18 to 95 years across about 22 US areas. Sequenced: PBMCs or T cells enriched from blood (not recorded which). The chain links TRBV5-6 to TRBJ2-1; D perhaps matches TRBD2 (5 bases). The TCR sequence derives from a woman aged 25-40 years who had recovered from COVID-19. The CDR3 reads CASRYSGEQFF. CDR3 nucleotides: TGTGCCAGCAGATATTCGGGGGAGCAGTTCTTC.